The 20 T cell receptor beta chains below all came from one sample that was sequenced in a study of T cells in women clearing cervical HPV infection. Only in-frame clones appear in the TCRdb table, and some are missing; sequencing was by immunoSEQ multiplex PCR. Reported are fewer than 35,000 clones; the ten largest clones contain around 20%. Sequencing was carried out using blood buffy coat. These receptors were collected from a woman between 18 and 70 years old with a cervical HPV16 infection that either progressed to CIN3+ or cleared (not recorded which).

With respect to this clone: The read falls 3 residues short of the CDR3 end, and the missing part is taken from the germline J gene. The V call is TRBV7-2, the J call TRBJ1-2; tentative D call: TRBD1 (5 bases). The CDR3 has 15 residues. Germline V gene lookup returns CDR1 SGHTA and CDR2 FQGNSA. The part of the CDR3 DNA that was read is TGTGCCAGCAGCCCATCCGGGACTAACGTGGGTGAC. This translates into CASSPSGTNVGD. The full CDR3 reads CASSPSGTNVGDYTF. Combining the CDR3 with reference TRBV7-2 and TRBJ1-2 gives the whole variable domain GAGVSQSPSNKVTEKGKDVELRCDPISGHTALYWYRQSLGQGLEFLIYFQGNSAPDKSGLPSDRFSAERTGGSVSTLTIQRTQQEDSAVYLCASSPSGTNVGDYTFGSGTRLTVV.

Note on this clone: The DNA ends 3 residues before the CDR3 does, and the rest of the CDR3 is filled in from the germline J gene. The V and J genes are TRBV10-3 and TRBJ1-6; D may be TRBD1 (5 bases). Germline V gene data show CDR1 as ENHRY and CDR2 as SYGVKD. The CDR3 loop spans 16 amino acids. The ends were cut back, 0 bases at V and 8 bases at J, with 14 bases in the middle. The part of the CDR3 DNA that was read is TGTGCCATCAGTGAGTCGGTAACAGGTGCGGATTCACCC. Translated, it gives CAISESVTGADSP. The whole CDR3 reads CAISESVTGADSPLHF.

Turning to this clone: The read terminates 3 residues ahead of where the CDR3 ends, so the germline J gene completes it. The rearrangement links TRBV5-5 to TRBJ1-1, with D tentatively TRBD1 (6 bases). Per the germline V gene, CDR1 is SGHKS and CDR2 is YYEKEE (reference sequence). The CDR3 contains 15 residues. The V end lost 1 base, the J end lost 1 base, and 11 bases lay between the germline ends. Partial CDR3 DNA: TGTGCCAGCAGCTTGACAGGGCATTCGAACACTGAA. Translating it yields CASSLTGHSNTE. The whole CDR3 is CASSLTGHSNTEAFF.

The CDR3 DNA, read in part, is TGTGCCAGCAGCTTATCTAGCGGGCTTTACAATGAG. Translated: CASSLSSGLYNE. The whole CDR3 reads CASSLSSGLYNEQFF. The chain carries TRBV7-3 and TRBJ2-1; 8 nucleotides match TRBD2. The read halts 3 residues ahead of the CDR3 end, with the missing end drawn from the germline J gene. CDR3 size: 15 residues. Germline-derived CDR1 and CDR2 are SGHTA and FQGTGA. Trimming took 2 bases from V and 4 from J; bases not matched to a gene: 4.

In regard to this clone: The CDR3 end is not reached by the read, which stops 3 residues before it; the germline J gene fills it in. V is TRBV19 and J is TRBJ2-3, with D perhaps matching TRBD2 (6 bases). CDR1 and CDR2 (germline): LNHDA, SQIVND (reference sequence). This CDR3 has 18 residues. The CDR3 here is CASSIEIKGWGGNQPQYF. Incomplete CDR3 DNA: TGTGCCAGTAGTATAGAAATTAAGGGGTGGGGAGGCAATCAGCCG.

Comments on this clone: The CDR3 end is not reached by the read, which stops 3 residues before it; the germline J gene fills it in. V is TRBV10-3 and J is TRBJ2-7; the match to TRBD1 covers 7 bases. Germline lookup yields CDR1 ENHRY and CDR2 SYGVKD. The CDR3 length is 14 residues. The junction had 6 bases not matched to a gene; V was cut back by 4 bases and J by 3 bases. CDR3 in amino acids: CAISATRDSYEQYF. The sequenced part of the CDR3 DNA is TGTGCCATCAGTGCTACCCGGGACAGCTACGAG.

Of note for this clone: The junction shows a germline mismatch at one end, possibly a read error. The read halts 3 residues ahead of the CDR3 end, with the missing end drawn from the germline J gene. The chain is built from TRBV5-5 and TRBJ2-7, with 9 bases lining up with TRBD2. Germline V CDR1 and CDR2: SGHKS, YYEKEE (reference sequence). This CDR3 spans 14 amino acids. This CDR3 reads CASTLGLASYEQYF. Partial CDR3 DNA: TGTGCCAGCACCTTGGGACTAGCTTCTTACGAG.

With respect to this clone: From the germline J gene comes the end of the CDR3, since the read stops 3 residues before it. The V call is TRBV20-1, the J call TRBJ2-2; the match to TRBD1 covers 7 bases. Germline CDR1 reads DFQATT; CDR2 reads SNEGSKA (reference sequence). Germline trimming cut 1 base from V and 6 bases from J; bases unmatched to any gene: 5. There are 14 residues in the CDR3. CDR3 sequence reads: CSARAPQGAGELFF. The CDR3 DNA, read in part, is TGCAGTGCTAGAGCCCCTCAGGGGGCCGGGGAG.

About this clone: The CDR3 extends 3 residues past the end of the read, so its final part is completed from the germline J gene. J is TRBJ2-2 and V is TRBV7-3, with unresolved D. This CDR3 has 13 residues. The V gene lost 6 bases and the J gene lost 1 base, with 6 bases spanning the gap. Germline V gives CDR1 SGHTA, CDR2 FQGTGA. CDR3 amino acids: CASSIQNTGELFF. The part of the CDR3 DNA that was read is TGTGCCAGCAGTATACAGAACACCGGGGAG.

A word on this clone: Read sequence stops 3 residues before the CDR3 end, and the germline J gene provides the missing end. The chain has TRBV5-1 and TRBJ2-7, with 9 bases lining up with TRBD1. The V and J ends lost 4 bases and 6 bases, in that order; junction bases with no gene match: 8. CDR3 size: 14 residues. Germline V gene sequence: CDR1 SGHRS, CDR2 YFSETQ. Partial CDR3 DNA: TGCGCCAGCAGCAAGGGACAGGGCGAATCCGAG. Amino acid sequence: CASSKGQGESE. The entire CDR3 protein reads CASSKGQGESEQYF.

About this clone itself: The read comes to an end 3 residues before the CDR3 does, leaving the germline J gene to fill in the end. J is TRBJ2-1 and V is TRBV10-2; D tentatively fits TRBD1 or TRBD2 (6 bases each). V lost 6 bases to trimming and J lost 1 base, with 10 bases between them. The CDR3 has 14 amino acids. The V gene's germline CDR1 is WSHSY and CDR2 SAAADI. The sequenced part of the CDR3 DNA is TGCGCCAGCAGGGGGGCGGGATCCTACAATGAG. Residues: CASRGAGSYNE. The entire CDR3 protein is CASRGAGSYNEQFF.

Points on this clone: The CDR3 extends 3 residues past the end of the read, so its final part is completed from the germline J gene. V is TRBV5-1 and J is TRBJ2-5; 10 nucleotides line up with TRBD1. V shed 7 bases and J 4 bases; nucleotides not matched to a gene: 7. The CDR3 extends over 14 amino acids. CDR1 and CDR2 from the germline V gene are SGHRS and YFSETQ. The part of the CDR3 DNA that was read is TGCGCCAGCTCTAGACAGGGGGCGGTAGAGACC. This gives the protein CASSRQGAVET. The entire CDR3 sequence reads CASSRQGAVETQYF.

Comment on this clone: The observed sequence ends 3 residues before the CDR3 terminus, with the missing tail filled in from the germline J gene. The chain links TRBV19 to TRBJ1-2; D call uncertain. The length of the CDR3 is 14 residues. Germline-derived CDR1 and CDR2 are LNHDA and SQIVND (reference sequence). The covered CDR3 bases are TGTGCCAGTAGTACCACTAGCGGCACAGATACC. Its translation is CASSTTSGTDT. In full, the CDR3 is CASSTTSGTDTYTF.

Concerning this clone itself: The DNA ends 3 residues before the CDR3 does, and the rest of the CDR3 is filled in from the germline J gene. The chain links TRBV2 to TRBJ1-1; no clear D. The CDR3 spans 14 residues. Germline V CDR1 and CDR2: SNHLY, FYNNEI. V lost 7 bases to trimming and J lost 0 bases, with 12 bases between them. The CDR3 is CASTYSGMNTEAFF. The part of the CDR3 DNA that was read is TGTGCCAGCACTTACAGCGGTATGAACACTGAA.

A word on this clone: The CDR3 end lies 3 residues beyond the end of the read and is filled in from the germline J gene. This chain joins TRBV10-3 and TRBJ2-7, with 8 bases identical to TRBD1. The CDR3 sequence is 14 residues long. Germline-derived CDR1 and CDR2 are ENHRY and SYGVKD. V lost 4 bases, J lost 0 bases, and 2 bases stayed unmatched. The DNA read from the CDR3 is TGTGCCATCAGTGGGACAGGGAACTCCTACGAG. Translation gives CAISGTGNSYE. From start to end, the CDR3 is CAISGTGNSYEQYF.

As to this clone: The junction departs from germline at one end; a sequencing error may be responsible. The read stops 3 residues short of the end of the CDR3; the missing end is completed from the germline J gene. Other DNA sequences within the sample encode an identical CDR3. The rearrangement links TRBV18 to TRBJ1-3, with 7 positions matching TRBD1. Germline CDR1 and CDR2: KGHSH and LQKENI. The CDR3 totals 16 residues. The DNA read from the CDR3 is TGTGCCAGCTCACAAGGACAGGCTGCTACTGGAAACACG. This sequence encodes CASSQGQAATGNT. The whole CDR3 is CASSQGQAATGNTIYF.

Regarding this clone: The read is 3 residues too short to cover the CDR3 end, so that end is filled in from the germline J gene. The chain combines TRBV5-4 with TRBJ1-4, with TRBD1 matching 7 bases. Trimming at V came to 2 bases and at J to 9 bases, leaving 10 bases not matched to a gene. The CDR3 covers 15 residues. Looked up from germline, CDR1 is SGHNT and CDR2 is YYREEE (reference sequence). The covered CDR3 bases are TGTGCCAGCAGCTTTGACGGGGGCAGGGGGAAAAAA. It specifies CASSFDGGRGKK. The entire CDR3 reads CASSFDGGRGKKLFF. Using reference TRBV5-4 and TRBJ1-4 for the parts outside the CDR3, the full variable domain is ETGVTQSPTHLIKTRGQQVTLRCSSQSGHNTVSWYQQALGQGPQFIFQYYREEENGRGNFPPRFSGLQFPNYSSELNVNALELDDSALYLCASSFDGGRGKKLFFGSGTQLSVL.

This clone is called medium-sized (0.01 to 0.1%) based on its frequency. The read finishes 3 residues shy of the CDR3 end, and the germline J gene is used to complete it. The rearrangement uses TRBV6-2 or TRBV6-3 and TRBJ2-1, with 9 nucleotides matching TRBD2. Germline CDR1 and CDR2: MNHEY and SVGEGT. V dropped 6 bases and J dropped 7; count of bases not matched to a gene: 13. The CDR3 totals 16 residues. CDR3 DNA, as far as it was read: TGTGCCAGCAGACGCGGCGGGGGGGCCGCGGAAAATGAG. Encoded protein: CASRRGGGAAENE. The whole CDR3 protein is CASRRGGGAAENEQFF.

With respect to this clone: The read halts 3 residues ahead of the CDR3 end, with the missing end drawn from the germline J gene. The V call is TRBV19, the J call TRBJ2-3, with 7 bases aligning to TRBD1. This CDR3 spans 17 amino acids. The germline V gene encodes CDR1 LNHDA and CDR2 SQIVND (reference sequence). The CDR3 region is CASRTRSRDSVGETQYF. CDR3 DNA (partial): TGTGCCAGTAGAACCCGTTCCCGGGACAGCGTTGGAGAGACG. Full variable domain (rest looked up from reference TRBV19 and TRBJ2-3): DGGITQSPKYLFRKEGQNVTLSCEQNLNHDAMYWYRQDPGQGLRLIYYSQIVNDFQKGDIAEGYSVSREKKESFPLTVTSAQKNPTAFYLCASRTRSRDSVGETQYFGPGTRLTVL.

CDR3 bases read: TGTGCCTGGAATCGAGGGCGGGATGAAAAA. It codes for CAWNRGRDEK. The full CDR3 protein reads CAWNRGRDEKLFF. The chain has TRBV30 and TRBJ1-4; D is uncertain. Coverage ceases 3 residues before the CDR3 finishes, and the germline J gene fills in the end. Trimming took 4 bases from V and 6 from J, leaving 12 bases between them. CDR3 length: 13 amino acids. Germline V gene data show CDR1 as GTSNPN and CDR2 as SVGIG (reference sequence).